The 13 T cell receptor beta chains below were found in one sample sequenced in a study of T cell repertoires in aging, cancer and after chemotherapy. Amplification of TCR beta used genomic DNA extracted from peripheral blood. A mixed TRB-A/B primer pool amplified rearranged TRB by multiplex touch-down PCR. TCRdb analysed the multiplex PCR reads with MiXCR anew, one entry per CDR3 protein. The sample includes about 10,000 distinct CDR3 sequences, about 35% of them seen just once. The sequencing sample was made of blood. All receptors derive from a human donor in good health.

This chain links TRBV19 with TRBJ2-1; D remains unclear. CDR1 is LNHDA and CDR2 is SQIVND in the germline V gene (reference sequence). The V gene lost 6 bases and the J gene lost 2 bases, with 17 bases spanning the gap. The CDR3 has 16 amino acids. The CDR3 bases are TGTGCCAGTAGGCCTTATCAGGATTATCCCTACAATGAGCAGTTCTTC. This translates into CASRPYQDYPYNEQFF.

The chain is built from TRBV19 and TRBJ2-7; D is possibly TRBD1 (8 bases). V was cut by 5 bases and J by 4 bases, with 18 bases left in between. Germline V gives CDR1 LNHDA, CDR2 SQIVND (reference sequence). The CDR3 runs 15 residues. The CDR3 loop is CASSFGQGGNYEQYF. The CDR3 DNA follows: TGTGCCAGTAGTTTTGGACAGGGAGGGAATTACGAGCAGTACTTC.

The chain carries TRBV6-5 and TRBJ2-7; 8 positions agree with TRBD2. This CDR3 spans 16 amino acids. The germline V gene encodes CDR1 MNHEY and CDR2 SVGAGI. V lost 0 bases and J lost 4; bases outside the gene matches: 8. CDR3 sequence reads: CASSYSSGSKGYEQYF. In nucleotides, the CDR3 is TGTGCCAGCAGTTACTCGAGCGGGAGTAAAGGTTACGAGCAGTACTTC.

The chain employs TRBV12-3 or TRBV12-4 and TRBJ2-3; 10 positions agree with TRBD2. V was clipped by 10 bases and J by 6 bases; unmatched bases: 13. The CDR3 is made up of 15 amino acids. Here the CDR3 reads CATSGGGQGMDTQYF. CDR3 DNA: TGTGCCACCAGCGGGGGGGGCCAGGGTATGGATACGCAGTATTTT.

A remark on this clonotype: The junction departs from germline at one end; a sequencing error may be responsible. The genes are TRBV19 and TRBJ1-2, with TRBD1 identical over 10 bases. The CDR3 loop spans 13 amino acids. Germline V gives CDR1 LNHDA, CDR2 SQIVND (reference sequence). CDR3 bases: TGTGCCAGTAGCACCGGGACAGGGGCTGGCTACACCTTT. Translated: CASSTGTGAGYTF.

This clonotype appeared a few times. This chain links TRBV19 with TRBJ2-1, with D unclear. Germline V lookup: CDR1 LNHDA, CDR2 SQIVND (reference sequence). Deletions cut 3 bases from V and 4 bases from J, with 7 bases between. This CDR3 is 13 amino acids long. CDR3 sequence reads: CASSILAYNEQFF. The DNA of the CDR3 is TGTGCCAGTAGTATCTTGGCGTACAATGAGCAGTTCTTC.

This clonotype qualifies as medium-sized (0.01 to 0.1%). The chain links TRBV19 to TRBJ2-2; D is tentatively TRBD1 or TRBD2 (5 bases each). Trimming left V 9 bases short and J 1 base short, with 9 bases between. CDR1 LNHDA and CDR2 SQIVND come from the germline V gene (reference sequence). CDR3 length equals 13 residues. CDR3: CASRGGNTGELFF. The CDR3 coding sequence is TGTGCCAGCCGGGGCGGGAACACCGGGGAGCTGTTTTTT.

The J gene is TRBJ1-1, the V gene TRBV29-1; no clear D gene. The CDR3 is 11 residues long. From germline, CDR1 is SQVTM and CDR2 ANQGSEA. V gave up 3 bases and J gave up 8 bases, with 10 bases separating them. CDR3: CSVEAGEEAFF. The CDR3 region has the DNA TGCAGCGTTGAGGCAGGAGAAGAAGCTTTCTTT.

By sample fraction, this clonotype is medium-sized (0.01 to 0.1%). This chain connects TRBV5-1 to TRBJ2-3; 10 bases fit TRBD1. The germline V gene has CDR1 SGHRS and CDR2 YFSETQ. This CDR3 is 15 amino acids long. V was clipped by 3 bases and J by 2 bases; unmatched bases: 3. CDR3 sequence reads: CASSSGTGDTDTQYF. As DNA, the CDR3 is TGCGCCAGCAGCTCCGGGACAGGGGACACAGATACGCAGTATTTT.

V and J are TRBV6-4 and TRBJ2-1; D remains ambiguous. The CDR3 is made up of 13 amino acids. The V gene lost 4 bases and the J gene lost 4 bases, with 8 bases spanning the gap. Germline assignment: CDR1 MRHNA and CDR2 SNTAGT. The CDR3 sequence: CASSVWLYNEQFF. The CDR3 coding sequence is TGTGCCAGCAGTGTCTGGCTATACAATGAGCAGTTCTTC.

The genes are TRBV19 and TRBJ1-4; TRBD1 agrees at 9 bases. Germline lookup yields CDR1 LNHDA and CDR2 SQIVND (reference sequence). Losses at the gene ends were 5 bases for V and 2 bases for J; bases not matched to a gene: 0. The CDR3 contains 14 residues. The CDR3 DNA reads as TGTGCCAGTAGTGACAGGGGGACTAATGAAAAACTGTTTTTT. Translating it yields CASSDRGTNEKLFF.

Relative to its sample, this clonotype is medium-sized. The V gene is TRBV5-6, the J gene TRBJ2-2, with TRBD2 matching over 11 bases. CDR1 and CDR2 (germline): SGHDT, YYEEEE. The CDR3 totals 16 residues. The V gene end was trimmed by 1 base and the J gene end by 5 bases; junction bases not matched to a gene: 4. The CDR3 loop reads CASSLRLAGGTGELFF. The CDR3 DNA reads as TGTGCCAGCAGCTTGCGGTTAGCGGGAGGGACCGGGGAGCTGTTTTTT.

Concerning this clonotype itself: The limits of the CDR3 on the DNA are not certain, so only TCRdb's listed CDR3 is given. CDR3 region: CISVPSPGTYKSYEQYF. The genes are TRBV7-5 and TRBJ2-7; the table's D gene call, TRBD2, was not cross checked with the DNA. TRBV7-5 is a pseudogene. A total of 17 residues make up the CDR3, ends included.